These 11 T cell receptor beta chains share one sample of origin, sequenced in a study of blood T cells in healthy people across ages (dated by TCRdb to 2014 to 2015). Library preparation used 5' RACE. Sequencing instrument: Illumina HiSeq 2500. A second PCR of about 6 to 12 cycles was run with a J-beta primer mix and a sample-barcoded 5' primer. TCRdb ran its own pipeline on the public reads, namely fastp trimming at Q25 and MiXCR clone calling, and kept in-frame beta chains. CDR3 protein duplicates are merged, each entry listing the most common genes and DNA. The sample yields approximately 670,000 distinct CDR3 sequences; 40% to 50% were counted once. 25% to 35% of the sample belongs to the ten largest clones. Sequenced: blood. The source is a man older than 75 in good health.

The DNA for the CDR3 is TGTGCCACCAGCAGAGATCCCCTCTCAAATACGCAGTATTTT. Amino acid sequence: CATSRDPLSNTQYF. The chain is built from TRBV15 and TRBJ2-3; D is uncertain. This CDR3 has 14 amino acids. CDR1 LNHNV and CDR2 YYDKDF come from the germline V gene (reference sequence). V was pared by 0 bases and J by 7 bases, with 11 bases between.

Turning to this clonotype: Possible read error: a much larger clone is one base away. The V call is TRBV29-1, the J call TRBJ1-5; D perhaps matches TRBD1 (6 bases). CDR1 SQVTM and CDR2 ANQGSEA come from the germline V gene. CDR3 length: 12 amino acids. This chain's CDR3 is CGVISGDQPQHF. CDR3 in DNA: TGCGGCGTTATATCAGGGGATCAGCCCCAGCATTTT.

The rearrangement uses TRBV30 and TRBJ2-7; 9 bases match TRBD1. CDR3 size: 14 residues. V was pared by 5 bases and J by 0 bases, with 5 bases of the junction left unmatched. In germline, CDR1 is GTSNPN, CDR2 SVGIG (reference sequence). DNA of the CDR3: TGTGCCTGGGGAGGGACAGGGATCTCCTACGAGCAGTACTTC. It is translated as CAWGGTGISYEQYF.

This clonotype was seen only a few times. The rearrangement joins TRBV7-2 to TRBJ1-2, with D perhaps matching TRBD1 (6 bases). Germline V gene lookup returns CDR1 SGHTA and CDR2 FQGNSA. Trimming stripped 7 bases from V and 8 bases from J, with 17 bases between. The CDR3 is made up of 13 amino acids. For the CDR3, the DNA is TGTGCCAGCACCCCGGGCAGGGGAAGCGGCTACACCTTC. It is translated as CASTPGRGSGYTF.

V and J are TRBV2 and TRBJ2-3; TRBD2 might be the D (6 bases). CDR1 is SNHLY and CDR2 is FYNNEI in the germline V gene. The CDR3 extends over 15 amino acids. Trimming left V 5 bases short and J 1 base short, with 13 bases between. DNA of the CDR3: TGTGCCAGCAGTCGACGCGGGGAGGGCACAGATACGCAGTATTTT. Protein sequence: CASSRRGEGTDTQYF.

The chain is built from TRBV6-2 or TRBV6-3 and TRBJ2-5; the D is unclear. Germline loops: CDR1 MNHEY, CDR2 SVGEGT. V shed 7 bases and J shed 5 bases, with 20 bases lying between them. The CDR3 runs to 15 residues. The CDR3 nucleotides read TGTGCCAGCACTCCTCGTCGGGCAAGTTGGGAGACCCAGTACTTC. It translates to CASTPRRASWETQYF.

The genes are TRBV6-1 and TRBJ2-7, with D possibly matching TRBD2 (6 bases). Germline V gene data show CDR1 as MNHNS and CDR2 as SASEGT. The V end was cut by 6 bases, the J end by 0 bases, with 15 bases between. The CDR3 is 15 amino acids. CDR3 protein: CASRTLDGSSYEQYF. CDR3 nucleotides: TGTGCCAGCAGAACACTGGACGGGAGCTCCTACGAGCAGTACTTC.

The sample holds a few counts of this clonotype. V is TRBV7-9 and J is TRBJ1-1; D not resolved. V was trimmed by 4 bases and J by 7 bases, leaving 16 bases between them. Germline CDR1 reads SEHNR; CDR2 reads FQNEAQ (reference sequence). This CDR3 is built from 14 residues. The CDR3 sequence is CASSYSTGWGEAFF. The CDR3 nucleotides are TGTGCCAGCAGCTACTCGACCGGGTGGGGTGAAGCTTTCTTT.

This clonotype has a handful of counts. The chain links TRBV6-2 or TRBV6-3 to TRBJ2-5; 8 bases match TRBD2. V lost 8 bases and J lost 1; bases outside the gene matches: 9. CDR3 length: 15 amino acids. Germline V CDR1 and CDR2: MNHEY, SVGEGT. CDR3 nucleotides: TGTGCCAGCCTTCCTAGCGGGCGAGCCCAAGAGACCCAGTACTTC. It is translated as CASLPSGRAQETQYF.

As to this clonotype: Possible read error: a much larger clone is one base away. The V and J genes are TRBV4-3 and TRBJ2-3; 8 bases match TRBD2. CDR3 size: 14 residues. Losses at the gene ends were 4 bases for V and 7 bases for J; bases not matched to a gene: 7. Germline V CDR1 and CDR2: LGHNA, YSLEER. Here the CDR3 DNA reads TGCGCCAGCAGCCGCCGGGAGGGCAGGAATACGCAGTATTTT. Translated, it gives CASSRREGRNTQYF.

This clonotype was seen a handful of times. CDR3 protein: CASSVRSLAGVISYEQYF. CDR3 bases: TGTGCCAGCAGCGTGAGGTCTCTAGCGGGAGTGATCTCCTACGAGCAGTACTTC. This chain connects TRBV9 to TRBJ2-7, with TRBD2 identical over 10 bases. CDR3 size: 18 residues. The V and J ends lost 2 bases and 0 bases, in that order; junction bases with no gene match: 11. Germline V lookup: CDR1 SGDLS, CDR2 YYNGEE.